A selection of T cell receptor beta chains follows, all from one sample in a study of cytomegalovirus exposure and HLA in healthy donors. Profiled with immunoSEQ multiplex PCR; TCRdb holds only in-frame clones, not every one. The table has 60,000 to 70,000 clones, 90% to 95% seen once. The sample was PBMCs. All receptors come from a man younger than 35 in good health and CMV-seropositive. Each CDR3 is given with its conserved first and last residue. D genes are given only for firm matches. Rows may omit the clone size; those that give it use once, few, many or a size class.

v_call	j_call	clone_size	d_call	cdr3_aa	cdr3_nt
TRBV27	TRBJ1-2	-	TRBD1	CASSLRDSSYGYTF	TGTGCCAGCAGTTTACGGGACAGTAGCTATGGCTACACCTTC
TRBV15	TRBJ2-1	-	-	CATSRGGGDEQFF	TGTGCCACCAGCAGAGGCGGGGGCGATGAGCAGTTCTTC
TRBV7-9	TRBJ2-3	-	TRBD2	CASSSSLAGGPGNTQYF	TGTGCCAGCAGCTCCTCGCTAGCGGGAGGGCCAGGGAATACGCAGTATTTT
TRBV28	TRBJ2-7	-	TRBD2	CASSTLGLAREQYF	TGTGCCAGCAGCACTTTAGGACTAGCACGCGAGCAGTACTTC
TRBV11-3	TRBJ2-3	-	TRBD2	CASSLGGRVTDTQYF	TGTGCCAGCAGCTTAGGCGGGAGGGTCACAGATACGCAGTATTTT
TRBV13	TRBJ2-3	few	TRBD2	CASSLEDGGGPGDTQYF	TGTGCCAGCAGCTTGGAAGACGGGGGGGGGCCGGGGGATACGCAGTATTTT
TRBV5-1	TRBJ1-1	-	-	CASSSEGRTGTEAFF	TGCGCCAGCAGCTCTGAAGGGAGGACGGGCACTGAAGCTTTCTTT
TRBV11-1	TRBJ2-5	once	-	CASSLGAGVETQYF	TGTGCCAGCAGCTTAGGTGCAGGGGTTGAGACCCAGTACTTC
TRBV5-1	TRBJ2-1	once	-	CASSKDRGGRANEQFF	TGCGCCAGCAGTAAGGATAGGGGGGGGCGGGCGAATGAGCAGTTCTTC
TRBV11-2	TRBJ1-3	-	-	CASSPGRGEYTIYF	TGTGCCAGCAGCCCGGGGAGGGGGGAATACACCATATATTTT
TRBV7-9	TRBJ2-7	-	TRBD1	CASSLGEGASYEQYF	TGTGCCAGCAGCTTAGGCGAGGGGGCCTCATACGAGCAGTACTTC
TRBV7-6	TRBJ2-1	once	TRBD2	CASSPGGGRNPYNEQFF	TGTGCCAGCAGCCCGGGTGGCGGGAGGAATCCCTACAATGAGCAGTTCTTC
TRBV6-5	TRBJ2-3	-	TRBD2	CASSYSGRKADTQYF	TGTGCCAGCAGTTATAGCGGGAGGAAGGCAGATACGCAGTATTTT
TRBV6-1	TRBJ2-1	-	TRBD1	CASHGQGALRFF	TGTGCCAGCCACGGACAGGGGGCTTTGCGGTTCTTC
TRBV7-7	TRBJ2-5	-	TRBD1	CAIEQGALKTQYF	TGTGCTATAGAGCAGGGGGCGCTAAAGACCCAGTACTTC
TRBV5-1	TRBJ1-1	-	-	CASSALQGNTEAFF	TGCGCCAGCAGCGCCCTACAGGGAAACACTGAAGCTTTCTTT